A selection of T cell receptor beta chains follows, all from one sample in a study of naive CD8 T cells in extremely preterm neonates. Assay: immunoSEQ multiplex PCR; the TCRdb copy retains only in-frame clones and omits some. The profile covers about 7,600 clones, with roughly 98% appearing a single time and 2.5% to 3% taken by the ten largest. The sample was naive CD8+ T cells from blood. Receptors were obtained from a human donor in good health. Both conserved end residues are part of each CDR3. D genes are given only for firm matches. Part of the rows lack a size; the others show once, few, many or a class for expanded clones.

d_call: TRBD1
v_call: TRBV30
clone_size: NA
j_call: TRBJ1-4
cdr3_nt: TGTGCCTGGAGTCCCGGGACAGGGGTCGAAAAACTGTTTTTT
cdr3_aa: CAWSPGTGVEKLFF

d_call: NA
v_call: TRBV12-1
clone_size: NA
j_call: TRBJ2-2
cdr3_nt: TGTGCCAGCAGCATTTGTCGTCGTTCGGGGGAAAGGGCCGGGGAGCTGTTTTTT
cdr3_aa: CASSICRRSGERAGELFF

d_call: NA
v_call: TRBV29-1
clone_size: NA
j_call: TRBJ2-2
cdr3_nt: TGCAGCGTTTTTGACAGTGGCGGGGAGCTGTTTTTT
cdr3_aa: CSVFDSGGELFF

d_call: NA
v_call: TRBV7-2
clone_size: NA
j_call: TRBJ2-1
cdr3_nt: TGTGCCAGCAGACTTAACAATGAGCAGTTCTTC
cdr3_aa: CASRLNNEQFF

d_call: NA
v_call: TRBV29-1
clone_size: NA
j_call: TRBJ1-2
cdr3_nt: TGCAGCGTTGTACGGGATTATGGCTACACCTTC
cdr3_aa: CSVVRDYGYTF

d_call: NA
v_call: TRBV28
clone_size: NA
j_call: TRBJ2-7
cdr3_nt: TGTGCCAGCAGTTTCGTCCCCTACGAGCAGTACTTC
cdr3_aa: CASSFVPYEQYF

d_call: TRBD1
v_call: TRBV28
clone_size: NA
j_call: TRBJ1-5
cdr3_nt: TGTGCCAGCAGCCCAGACAGGGGAGGACAGCCCCAGCATTTT
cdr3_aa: CASSPDRGGQPQHF

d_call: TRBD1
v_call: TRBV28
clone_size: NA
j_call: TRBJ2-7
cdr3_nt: TGTGCCAGCAGCCCCCCGACTGAGACAGGGGGCGAGCAGTACTTC
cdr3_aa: CASSPPTETGGEQYF

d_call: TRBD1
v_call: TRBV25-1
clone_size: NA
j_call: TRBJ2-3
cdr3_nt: TGTGCCAGCAGGGGGGACAGGGGTGCACCCACAGATACGCAGTATTTT
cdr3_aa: CASRGDRGAPTDTQYF

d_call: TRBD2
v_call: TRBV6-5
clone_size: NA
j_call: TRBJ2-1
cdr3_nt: TGTGCCAGCAGTAAGACTAGCGGGAGCTCCGATGAGCAGTTCTTC
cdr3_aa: CASSKTSGSSDEQFF

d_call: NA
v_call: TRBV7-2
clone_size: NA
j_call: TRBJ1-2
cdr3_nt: TGTGCCAGCAGCTTTCATCAGGGGTCTGGCGATGGCTACACCTTC
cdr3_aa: CASSFHQGSGDGYTF

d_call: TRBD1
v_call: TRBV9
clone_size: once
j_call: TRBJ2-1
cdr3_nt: TGTGCCAGCAGCGTTGGACAGGGTCCCCCCCGGTTCTTC
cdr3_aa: CASSVGQGPPRFF

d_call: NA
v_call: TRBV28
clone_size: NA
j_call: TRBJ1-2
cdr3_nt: TGTGCCAGCAGTTCGAAGTCTATATACTATGGCTACACCTTC
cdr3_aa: CASSSKSIYYGYTF

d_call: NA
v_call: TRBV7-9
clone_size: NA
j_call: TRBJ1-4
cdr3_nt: TGTGCCAGCAACGACAGGACCGGAGAAAAACTGTTTTTT
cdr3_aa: CASNDRTGEKLFF

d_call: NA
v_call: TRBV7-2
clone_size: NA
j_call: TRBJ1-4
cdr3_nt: TGTGCCAGCAGCTTAAGCCGGGGGTATGCAACTAATGAAAAACTGTTTTTT
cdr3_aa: CASSLSRGYATNEKLFF

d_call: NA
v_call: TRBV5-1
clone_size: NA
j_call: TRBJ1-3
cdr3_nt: TGCGCCAGCAGCCCGGGACATCGAAGCTCTGGAAACACCATATATTTT
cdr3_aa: CASSPGHRSSGNTIYF

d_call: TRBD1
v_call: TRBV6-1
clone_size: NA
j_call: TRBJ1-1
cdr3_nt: TGTGCCAGCAGTGCCTATCAACAGGGGAGGTTGGCGAACACTGAAGCTTTCTTT
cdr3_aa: CASSAYQQGRLANTEAFF

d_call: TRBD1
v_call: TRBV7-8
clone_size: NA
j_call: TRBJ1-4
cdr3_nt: TGTGCCAGCAGCTTTGGCAGGGGGCTAAGTGAAAAACTGTTTTTT
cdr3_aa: CASSFGRGLSEKLFF

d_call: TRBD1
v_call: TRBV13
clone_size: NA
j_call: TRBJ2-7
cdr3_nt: TGTGCCAGCAGCCCCCAGGTCGGACAGGGCTACGAGCAGTACTTC
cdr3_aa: CASSPQVGQGYEQYF

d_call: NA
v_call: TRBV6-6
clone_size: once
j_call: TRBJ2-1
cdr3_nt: TGTGCCAGCAGTTACTCGGGGGGGCGATCCTACAATGAGCAGTTCTTC
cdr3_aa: CASSYSGGRSYNEQFF

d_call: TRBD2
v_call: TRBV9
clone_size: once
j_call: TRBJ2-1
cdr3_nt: TGTGCCAGCAGCGGGACTAGCGGGAGACGTAACTCCTACAATGAGCAGTTCTTC
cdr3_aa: CASSGTSGRRNSYNEQFF

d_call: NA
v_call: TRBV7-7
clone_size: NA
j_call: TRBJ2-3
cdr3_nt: TGTGCTAGCAGCTTAGCTGACAAACGTACAGATACGCAGTATTTT
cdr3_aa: CASSLADKRTDTQYF

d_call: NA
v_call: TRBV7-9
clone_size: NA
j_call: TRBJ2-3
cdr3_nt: TGTGCCAGCAGCTTATATGCGGGGATCACAGATACGCAGTATTTT
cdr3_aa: CASSLYAGITDTQYF

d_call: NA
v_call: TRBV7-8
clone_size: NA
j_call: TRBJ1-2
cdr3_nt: TGTGCCAGCAGCTTAGGCCAGGGGACGAACTATGGCTACACCTTC
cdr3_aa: CASSLGQGTNYGYTF

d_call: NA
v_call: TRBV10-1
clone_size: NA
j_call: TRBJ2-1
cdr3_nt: TGCGCCAGCATGTTGAGGACAGACAATGAGCAGTTCTTC
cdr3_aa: CASMLRTDNEQFF

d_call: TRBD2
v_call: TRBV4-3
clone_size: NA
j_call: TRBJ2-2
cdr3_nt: TGCGCCAGCAGCCAAGAGGAGGGATCAGCGGGAGCAAGGGAGCTGTTTTTT
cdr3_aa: CASSQEEGSAGARELFF

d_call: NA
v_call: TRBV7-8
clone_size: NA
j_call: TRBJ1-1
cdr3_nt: TGTGCCAGCAGCTTAGATAACCGGCTGCGGACTGAAGCTTTCTTT
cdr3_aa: CASSLDNRLRTEAFF

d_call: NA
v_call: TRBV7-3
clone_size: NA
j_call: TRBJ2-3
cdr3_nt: TGTGCCAGCAGCTTAAATGGGGGCCTCCCAGATACGCAGTATTTT
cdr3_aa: CASSLNGGLPDTQYF

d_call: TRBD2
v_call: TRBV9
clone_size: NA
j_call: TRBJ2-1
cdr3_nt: TGTGCCAGCAGCGTAGCCGGACTAGCCTACAATGAGCAGTTCTTC
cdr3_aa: CASSVAGLAYNEQFF

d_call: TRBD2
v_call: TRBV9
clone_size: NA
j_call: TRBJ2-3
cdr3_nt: TGTGCCAGCAGCTTGGTTGGGACTAGCTCTACAGATACGCAGTATTTT
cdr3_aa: CASSLVGTSSTDTQYF

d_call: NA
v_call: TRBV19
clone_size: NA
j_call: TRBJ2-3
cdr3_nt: TGTGCCAGTAAGCACAGCGGGAGCACAGATACGCAGTATTTT
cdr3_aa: CASKHSGSTDTQYF

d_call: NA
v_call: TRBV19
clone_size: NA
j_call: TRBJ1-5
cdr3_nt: TGTGCCGGTAGTCCCAAGGGGGGCAATCAGCCCCAGCATTTT
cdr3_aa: CAGSPKGGNQPQHF

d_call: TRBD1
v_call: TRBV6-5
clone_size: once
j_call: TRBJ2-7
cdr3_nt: TGTGCCAGCAGCCCGGGACAGGGGAGCGAGCAGTACTTC
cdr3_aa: CASSPGQGSEQYF

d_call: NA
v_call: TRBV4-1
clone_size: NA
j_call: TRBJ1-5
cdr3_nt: TGCGCCAGCAGCCAAGATACAGGGATCGATAGCAATCAGCCCCAGCATTTT
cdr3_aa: CASSQDTGIDSNQPQHF

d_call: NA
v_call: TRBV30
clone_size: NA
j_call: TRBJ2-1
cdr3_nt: TGTGCCTGGAGTGACAGCTACAATGAGCAGTTCTTC
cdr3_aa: CAWSDSYNEQFF

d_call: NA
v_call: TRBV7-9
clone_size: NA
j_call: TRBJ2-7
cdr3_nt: TGTGCCAGCAGCTTAAGTCAGATATCAGAGCAGTACTTC
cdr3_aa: CASSLSQISEQYF

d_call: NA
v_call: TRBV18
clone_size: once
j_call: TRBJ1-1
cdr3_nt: TGTGCCAGCTCACCAGGAGGGGTATACACTGAAGCTTTCTTT
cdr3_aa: CASSPGGVYTEAFF

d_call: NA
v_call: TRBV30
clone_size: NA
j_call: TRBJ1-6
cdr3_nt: TGTGCCTGGAGCAGTTATAATTCACCCCTCCACTTT
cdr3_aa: CAWSSYNSPLHF

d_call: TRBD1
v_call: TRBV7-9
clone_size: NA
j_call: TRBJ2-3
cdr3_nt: TGTGCCAGCAGCGAAAGGACAGGGGGCGCAGATACGCAGTATTTT
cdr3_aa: CASSERTGGADTQYF

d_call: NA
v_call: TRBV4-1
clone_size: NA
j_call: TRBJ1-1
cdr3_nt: TGCGCCAGCAGCCAAGGGGTTTCAGGGGTCGGTAACACTGAAGCTTTCTTT
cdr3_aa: CASSQGVSGVGNTEAFF

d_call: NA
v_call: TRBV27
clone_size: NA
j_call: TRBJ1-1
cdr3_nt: TGTGCCAGCAGTTTGACATCTATGAACACTGAAGCTTTCTTT
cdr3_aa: CASSLTSMNTEAFF

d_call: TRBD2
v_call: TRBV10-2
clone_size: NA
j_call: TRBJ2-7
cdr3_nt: TGCGCCAGCAGTGGGGAGGGGTTGCACGAGCAGTACTTC
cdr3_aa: CASSGEGLHEQYF

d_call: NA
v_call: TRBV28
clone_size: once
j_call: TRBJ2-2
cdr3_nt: TGTGCCAGCAAATCCCGAAATTCGGTACGCACCGGGGAGCTGTTTTTT
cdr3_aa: CASKSRNSVRTGELFF

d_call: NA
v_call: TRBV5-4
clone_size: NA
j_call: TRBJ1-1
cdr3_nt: TGTGCCAGCAGCTCGGGTGCGAGCACTGAAGCTTTCTTT
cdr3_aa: CASSSGASTEAFF

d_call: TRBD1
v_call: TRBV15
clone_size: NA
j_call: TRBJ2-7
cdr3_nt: TGTGCCACCAGCAGAAGGGACAGGGGCCACGAGCAGTACTTC
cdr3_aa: CATSRRDRGHEQYF

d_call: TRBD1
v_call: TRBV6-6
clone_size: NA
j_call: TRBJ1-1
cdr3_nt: TGTGCCAGCGGGCCAGGGGGCCTCACTGAAGCTTTCTTT
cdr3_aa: CASGPGGLTEAFF

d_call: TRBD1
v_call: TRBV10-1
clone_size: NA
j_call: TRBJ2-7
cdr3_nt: TGCGCCAGCAGTGAGGGGACAGTTACCGAGCAGTACTTC
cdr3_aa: CASSEGTVTEQYF

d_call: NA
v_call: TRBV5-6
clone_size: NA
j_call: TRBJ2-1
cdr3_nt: TGTGCCAGCAGTTTTGAGGGTAGGGCTCGCGTCAATGAGCAGTTCTTC
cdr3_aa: CASSFEGRARVNEQFF

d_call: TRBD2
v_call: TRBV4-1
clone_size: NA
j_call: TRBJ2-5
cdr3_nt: TGCGCCAGCAGCCAAGATCTACTAGCGGGGGGAGAGACCCAGTACTTC
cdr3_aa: CASSQDLLAGGETQYF

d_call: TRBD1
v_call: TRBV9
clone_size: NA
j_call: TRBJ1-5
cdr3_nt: TGTGCCAGCAGCAGGACAGGGGAGAGCAATCAGCCCCAGCATTTT
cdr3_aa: CASSRTGESNQPQHF

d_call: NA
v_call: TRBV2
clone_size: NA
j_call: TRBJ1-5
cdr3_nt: TGTGCCAGCCGCCCCAGGAGGGGCAAGGATCAGCCCCAGCATTTT
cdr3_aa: CASRPRRGKDQPQHF

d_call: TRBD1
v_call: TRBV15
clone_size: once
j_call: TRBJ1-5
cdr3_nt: TGTGCCACCAGCACAGGGGGAAATCAGCCCCAGCATTTT
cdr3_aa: CATSTGGNQPQHF

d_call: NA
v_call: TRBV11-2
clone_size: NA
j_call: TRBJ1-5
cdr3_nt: TGTGCCAGCAGCTTCGATGACAGAGGCAATCAGCCCCAGCATTTT
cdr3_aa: CASSFDDRGNQPQHF

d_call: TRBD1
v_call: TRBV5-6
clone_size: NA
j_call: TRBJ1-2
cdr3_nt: TGTGCCAGCAGCTTGCCACAGGGGGAGGTTGGCTACACCTTC
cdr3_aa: CASSLPQGEVGYTF

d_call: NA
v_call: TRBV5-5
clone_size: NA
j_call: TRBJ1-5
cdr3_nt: TGTGCCAGCAGCTTATCGGGGAATAGCAATCAGCCCCAGCATTTT
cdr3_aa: CASSLSGNSNQPQHF

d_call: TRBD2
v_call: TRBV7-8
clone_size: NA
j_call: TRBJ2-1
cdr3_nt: TGTGCCAGCAGCTTCCGACTAGCGGGACGGCCTCCCGGCAATGAGCAGTTCTTC
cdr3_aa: CASSFRLAGRPPGNEQFF

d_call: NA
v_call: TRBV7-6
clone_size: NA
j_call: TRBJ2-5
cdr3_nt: TGTGCCAGCAGCGCCCTCGACGGGGTAGTAAAGGAGACCCAGTACTTC
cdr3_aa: CASSALDGVVKETQYF

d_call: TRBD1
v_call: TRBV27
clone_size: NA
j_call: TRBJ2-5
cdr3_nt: TGTGCCAGCTCGGACAGGGGGCTGCAAGAGACCCAGTACTTC
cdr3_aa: CASSDRGLQETQYF

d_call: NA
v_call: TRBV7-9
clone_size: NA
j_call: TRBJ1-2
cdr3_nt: TGTGCCAGCAGCTTAGTCGGTTCGGGGGTAGTTAACTATGGCTACACCTTC
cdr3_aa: CASSLVGSGVVNYGYTF

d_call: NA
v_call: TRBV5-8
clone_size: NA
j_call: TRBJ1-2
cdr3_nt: TGTGCCAGCAGCTTTCAGGGTCCCTATGGCTACACCTTC
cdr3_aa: CASSFQGPYGYTF